This TCR beta chain was sequenced during a study of OX40 agonist ivuxolimab in advanced cancers. There are 14 residues in the CDR3. Deletions cut 0 bases from V and 2 bases from J, with 9 bases between. Germline V CDR1 and CDR2: SGDLS, YYNGEE. Profiling relied on immunoSEQ multiplex PCR, and the TCRdb table lists in-frame clones only, not all of them. The sample lists tens of thousands of clones, 94% seen once, with 11% in the top ten. The material was CD4+ or CD8+ T cells sorted from blood, obtained in a trial of the OX40 agonist ivuxolimab. This receptor was identified in an adult with an advanced solid tumor such as melanoma, head and neck, liver or kidney cancer. The rearrangement links TRBV9 to TRBJ2-7; D is possibly TRBD1 or TRBD2 (5 bases each). The CDR3 loop reads CASSVGVGPYEQYF. DNA for the CDR3: TGTGCCAGCAGCGTAGGGGTGGGACCCTACGAGCAGTACTTC.